Sequencing of this TCR beta chain was carried out in a study of T-cell reconstitution after alpha-beta-depleted transplantation in children. Study results and caveats: Several hundred graft clones that had expanded were reportedly the source of alpha-beta T cells about two months after transplant. T cells produced anew were the main source of T-cell counts and diversity one year after transplant. At day 60, the high TCRbeta diversity found in some patients originated from recipient T cells and thymic progenitors that had survived.

TCRbeta library construction was performed incorporating unique molecular identifiers. TCRdb reprocessed the PCR reads via MiXCR and lists one record per CDR3 protein. The table has some 200,000 distinct CDR3 sequences, roughly 7% seen once. Comment on this clonotype: What it binds is not known.

CDR1 is SGHTA and CDR2 is FQGTGA in the germline V gene. Trimming removed 4 bases at V and 7 bases at J, with 12 bases between. The CDR3 loop spans 13 amino acids. This clonotype was obtained from a boy between 2 and 15 years old with acute lymphoblastic leukemia, due to receive a stem cell transplant. The chain combines TRBV7-3 with TRBJ2-3; D may be TRBD2 (5 bases). The specimen comprised PBMCs, sampled before TCRalphabeta/CD19-depleted stem cell transplant. The CDR3 here is CASSSSPGNTQYF. CDR3 coding DNA: TGTGCCAGCAGCTCTAGCCCGGGGAATACGCAGTATTTT.